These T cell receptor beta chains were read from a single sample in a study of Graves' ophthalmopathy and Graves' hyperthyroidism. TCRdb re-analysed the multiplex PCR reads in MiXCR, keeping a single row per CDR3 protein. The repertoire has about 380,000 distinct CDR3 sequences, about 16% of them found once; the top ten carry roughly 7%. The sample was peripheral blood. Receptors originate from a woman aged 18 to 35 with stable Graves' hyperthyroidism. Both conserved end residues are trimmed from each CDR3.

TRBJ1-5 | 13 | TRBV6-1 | ASSEGSLSNQPQH
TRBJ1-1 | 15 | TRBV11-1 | ASTYRTGGAWNTEAF
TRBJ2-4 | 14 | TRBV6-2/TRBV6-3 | ASSSGSGIPKNIKY
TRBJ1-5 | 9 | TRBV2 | ASRGTQKRH
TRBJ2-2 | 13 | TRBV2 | ASRDGQGNTGELF
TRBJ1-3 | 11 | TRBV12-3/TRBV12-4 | ASIRPGGNTIY
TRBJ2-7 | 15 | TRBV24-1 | ATSDFTPGSTYGQQY
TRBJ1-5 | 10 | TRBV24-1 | ATSDFGTPQH
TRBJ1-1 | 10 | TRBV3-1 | ASSLKYTEAF
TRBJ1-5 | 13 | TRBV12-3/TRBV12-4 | ASSRGTGGNQPQH
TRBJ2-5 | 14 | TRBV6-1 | ASSAPSGGPQETQY
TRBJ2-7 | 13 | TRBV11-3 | ASSDGTSGRYEQY
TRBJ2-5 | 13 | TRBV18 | ASSPPGPPQETQY
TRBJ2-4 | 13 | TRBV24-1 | ATTGTERAKNIQY
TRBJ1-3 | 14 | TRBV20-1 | SARSGPYPSGNTIY
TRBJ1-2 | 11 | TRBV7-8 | ASSFRTEGGYT
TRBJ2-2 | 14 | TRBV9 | ASSVVGRKNTGELF
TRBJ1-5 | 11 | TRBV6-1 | ASSDWITQPQH